A single sample is the source of the 32 T cell receptor beta chains below, sequenced in a study of shared clonotypes between healthy human individuals. TCRdb's copy holds only in-frame clones and misses some; the assay was immunoSEQ multiplex PCR. The data show around 510,000 clones, approximately 94% seen once. The sequenced sample consisted of naive CD4+ T cells sorted from blood. This sample's subset: CD45RA+ positively selected. The receptor source for this set is a woman between 25 and 40 years old in good health.

The CDR3 region is CASKKLMTGYEQYF. The CDR3, as DNA: TGTGCCAGTAAAAAACTTATGACAGGTTACGAGCAGTACTTC. The V and J genes are TRBV27 and TRBJ2-7; D is perhaps TRBD1 (6 bases). This CDR3 has 14 residues. Germline V gene sequence: CDR1 MNHEY, CDR2 SMNVEV (reference sequence). Trimming left V 9 bases short and J 4 bases short, with 19 bases between.

V gene TRBV13 combines with J gene TRBJ2-1; 8 bases are shared with TRBD2. The CDR3 contains 15 residues. V dropped 4 bases and J dropped 8; count of bases not matched to a gene: 10. Germline CDR1 and CDR2: PRHDT and FYEKMQ (reference sequence). The CDR3 sequence: CASSSSGRGLDEQFF. CDR3 sequence (DNA): TGTGCCAGCAGCTCGAGCGGGAGAGGTTTGGATGAGCAGTTCTTC.

This clone was picked up one time. The chain is built from TRBV5-1 and TRBJ1-1; 10 positions agree with TRBD1. V dropped 4 bases and J dropped 9; count of bases not matched to a gene: 6. This CDR3 spans 13 amino acids. The V gene's germline CDR1 is SGHRS and CDR2 YFSETQ. The chain's CDR3 is CASSGGQGIQAFF. As DNA, the CDR3 is TGCGCCAGCAGCGGGGGACAGGGGATCCAAGCTTTCTTT.

The rearrangement links TRBV18 to TRBJ2-2; D is undetermined. Germline CDR1 KGHSH, CDR2 LQKENI. There are 16 residues in the CDR3. Trimming stripped 3 bases from V and 0 bases from J, with 11 bases between. The CDR3: CASSPLAGANTGELFF. DNA for the CDR3: TGTGCCAGCTCACCGCTGGCAGGAGCGAACACCGGGGAGCTGTTTTTT.

The gene calls are TRBV18 and TRBJ2-5; TRBD2 aligns across 8 bases. CDR3 length equals 15 residues. From germline, CDR1 is KGHSH and CDR2 LQKENI. The trim removed 3 bases at V and 2 bases at J, leaving 5 bases unmatched. In nucleotides, the CDR3 is TGTGCCAGCTCACCCCGTAGCGGGATTCAAGAGACCCAGTACTTC. This sequence encodes CASSPRSGIQETQYF.

The chain recombines TRBV30 with TRBJ2-3; 7 bases map to TRBD2. Per germline, CDR1 GTSNPN and CDR2 SVGIG (reference sequence). Trimming cost V 5 bases and J 0 bases; bases outside gene matches: 11. The CDR3 is 16 residues long. CDR3 DNA sequence: TGTGCCTGGTCCTGGGGGGGGAGTGCTAGCACAGATACGCAGTATTTT. Amino acid sequence: CAWSWGGSASTDTQYF.

The chain recombines TRBV2 with TRBJ2-1; possibly TRBD2 for D (5 bases). The CDR3 sequence is 15 residues long. Trimming stripped 7 bases from V and 9 bases from J, with 22 bases between. Germline lookup yields CDR1 SNHLY and CDR2 FYNNEI. CDR3 sequence: CASTHDGPDFGEQFF. The CDR3 region has the DNA TGTGCCAGCACCCATGATGGACCGGACTTCGGTGAGCAGTTCTTC. The whole variable domain, remainder taken from reference TRBV2 and TRBJ2-1, is EPEVTQTPSHQVTQMGQEVILRCVPISNHLYFYWYRQILGQKVEFLVSFYNNEISEKSEIFDDQFSVERPDGSNFTLKIRSTKLEDSAMYFCASTHDGPDFGEQFFGPGTRLTVL.

The gene calls are TRBV5-4 and TRBJ2-7; D could derive from TRBD1 or TRBD2 (6 bases each). Per the germline V gene, CDR1 is SGHNT and CDR2 is YYREEE (reference sequence). V was trimmed by 1 base and J by 3 bases, leaving 14 bases between them. The CDR3 consists of 15 residues. CDR3 bases: TGTGCCAGCAGCTTGAATGGTGGGGGGCGCTACGAGCAGTACTTC. Its protein is CASSLNGGGRYEQYF.

In this sample, this clone turned up a few times. The rearrangement uses TRBV7-9 and TRBJ1-1; no clear D. Germline lookup yields CDR1 SEHNR and CDR2 FQNEAQ (reference sequence). This CDR3 contains 12 residues. Trimming left V 5 bases short and J 4 bases short, with 8 bases between. CDR3 sequence: CASSEEGTEAFF. CDR3 nucleotide sequence: TGTGCCAGCAGCGAGGAGGGCACTGAAGCTTTCTTT.

The chain recombines TRBV5-1 with TRBJ2-5, with D maybe TRBD1 (6 bases). The germline V gene has CDR1 SGHRS and CDR2 YFSETQ. The V gene lost 0 bases and the J gene lost 2 bases, with 14 bases spanning the gap. This CDR3 has 16 residues. Here the CDR3 DNA reads TGCGCCAGCAGCTTGGAATTAGGGCAGGGGCAAGAGACCCAGTACTTC. The encoded protein is CASSLELGQGQETQYF.

J is TRBJ1-1 and V is TRBV10-1; D gene uncertain. Germline lookup yields CDR1 WNHNN and CDR2 SYGVQD (reference sequence). The CDR3 is made up of 13 amino acids. V was shortened by 4 bases and J by 0 bases, with 6 bases between the two germline ends. CDR3 in amino acids: CASSGLMNTEAFF. The CDR3, as DNA: TGCGCCAGCAGTGGGTTAATGAACACTGAAGCTTTCTTT.

This chain uses TRBV7-2 with TRBJ1-1; D not resolved. Germline values: CDR1 SGHTA, CDR2 FQGNSA. V lost 3 bases, J lost 3 bases, and 8 bases lay in between. The CDR3 is 13 amino acids. CDR3 DNA: TGTGCCAGCAGCTTCCTTATGGACACTGAAGCTTTCTTT. It translates to CASSFLMDTEAFF.

The chain couples TRBV11-2 to TRBJ1-5; D is possibly TRBD1 (6 bases). The CDR3 is 14 residues long. V lost 7 bases, J lost 1 base, and 11 bases lay in between. Germline-derived CDR1 and CDR2 are SGHAT and FQNNGV. The CDR3 nucleotides read TGTGCCAGCACCCAGGGGTTAAGCAATCAGCCCCAGCATTTT. Translating it yields CASTQGLSNQPQHF.

The chain joins TRBV27 to TRBJ2-7; 9 bases line up with TRBD1. The CDR3 covers 12 residues. The germline V gene encodes CDR1 MNHEY and CDR2 SMNVEV (reference sequence). With 3 bases clipped from V and 9 bases from J, the junction kept 3 bases outside the gene matches. The DNA for the CDR3 is TGTGCCAGCAGTTTTCTGGGACAGGGGCAGTACTTC. Protein: CASSFLGQGQYF.

The chain joins TRBV5-1 to TRBJ1-5; possibly TRBD1 for D (5 bases). V lost 1 base, J lost 5 bases, and 13 bases lay in between. In germline, CDR1 is SGHRS, CDR2 YFSETQ. The CDR3 length is 15 residues. The CDR3 coding sequence is TGCGCCAGCAGCTTGACCGGGGACGGCGATCAGCCCCAGCATTTT. This gives the protein CASSLTGDGDQPQHF.

This chain connects TRBV9 to TRBJ2-2; 7 bases match TRBD2. Germline CDR1 is SGDLS and CDR2 is YYNGEE. The CDR3 consists of 15 residues. V gave up 0 bases and J gave up 3 bases; unmatched junction bases: 2. This CDR3 reads CASSVVRGDTGELFF. CDR3 nucleotide sequence: TGTGCCAGCAGCGTAGTACGGGGGGACACCGGGGAGCTGTTTTTT. Full variable domain (missing parts from reference TRBV9 and TRBJ2-2): DSGVTQTPKHLITATGQRVTLRCSPRSGDLSVYWYQQSLDQGLQFLIQYYNGEERAKGNILERFSAQQFPDLHSELNLSSLELGDSALYFCASSVVRGDTGELFFGEGSRLTVL.

V usage is TRBV6-6 and J usage is TRBJ2-3; D gene uncertain. The germline V gene has CDR1 MNHNY and CDR2 SVGAGI (reference sequence). The germline V and J ends were trimmed by 6 bases and 1 base, with 11 bases remaining between them. This CDR3 region has 14 residues. The CDR3 DNA sequence: TGTGCCAGCAGCAAGGCGTGGGGCACAGATACGCAGTATTTT. Translated: CASSKAWGTDTQYF.

The rearrangement links TRBV19 to TRBJ1-5; D possibly corresponds to TRBD1 (5 bases). This CDR3 has 13 residues. Germline V gene lookup returns CDR1 LNHDA and CDR2 SQIVND (reference sequence). V lost 5 bases to trimming and J lost 7 bases, with 12 bases between them. In DNA form, the CDR3 reads TGTGCCAGTAGTCCCAGTTGGGGGCAGCCCCAGCATTTT. The encoded protein is CASSPSWGQPQHF.

The rearrangement joins TRBV5-1 to TRBJ2-5, with D perhaps matching TRBD2 (6 bases). The CDR3 loop spans 16 amino acids. Trimming left V 0 bases short and J 2 bases short, with 14 bases between. The germline V gene encodes CDR1 SGHRS and CDR2 YFSETQ. The CDR3 spells CASSLVGGVTQETQYF. The CDR3 DNA follows: TGCGCCAGCAGCTTGGTGGGCGGGGTGACTCAAGAGACCCAGTACTTC.

The rearrangement joins TRBV18 to TRBJ2-5, with D uncertain. With 8 bases removed from V and 3 bases from J, the gap between germline ends came to 7 bases. Germline CDR1 reads KGHSH; CDR2 reads LQKENI. The CDR3 extends over 11 amino acids. The CDR3 region has the DNA TGTGCCAGCGCCACTGAAGAGACCCAGTACTTC. As protein: CASATEETQYF.

The chain recombines TRBV7-9 with TRBJ2-1; TRBD2 matches at 10 bases. The V gene end was trimmed by 5 bases and the J gene end by 7 bases; junction bases not matched to a gene: 11. This CDR3 has 16 amino acids. Germline V gene sequence: CDR1 SEHNR, CDR2 FQNEAQ (reference sequence). The CDR3 nucleotides read TGTGCCAGCAGCACCTCCGGGACTAGCGCATTAAATGAGCAGTTCTTC. It translates to CASSTSGTSALNEQFF.

The V gene is TRBV6-4, the J gene TRBJ2-3; D is uncertain. Germline loops: CDR1 MRHNA, CDR2 SNTAGT. Trimming removed 2 bases from V and 1 base from J, with 7 bases in between. CDR3 length: 14 residues. The CDR3 DNA is TGTGCCAGCAGTGACGAGTGGGGCACAGATACGCAGTATTTT. As protein: CASSDEWGTDTQYF.

This chain joins TRBV2 and TRBJ1-1; possible D gene TRBD1, 5 bases. This CDR3 comprises 11 residues. Germline V gives CDR1 SNHLY, CDR2 FYNNEI. Trimming took 10 bases from V and 7 from J, leaving 13 bases between them. This chain's CDR3 is CATRRDVEAFF. CDR3 DNA: TGTGCCACCCGACGGGACGTTGAAGCTTTCTTT.

This rearrangement joins TRBV28 to TRBJ2-7; D is possibly TRBD2 (5 bases). Germline CDR1 and CDR2: MDHEN and SYDVKM. V was cut by 6 bases and J by 2 bases, with 17 bases left in between. The CDR3 spans 15 residues. The chain's CDR3 is CASSLTTAGTYEQYF. The CDR3 region has the DNA TGTGCCAGCAGCCTAACCACAGCCGGGACCTACGAGCAGTACTTC.

The CDR3 reads CSCGTTNEKLFF. The DNA for the CDR3 is TGCAGCTGCGGGACCACTAATGAAAAACTGTTTTTT. The genes are TRBV29-1 and TRBJ1-4; D possibly corresponds to TRBD1 (5 bases). V was shortened by 8 bases and J by 2 bases, with 9 bases between the two germline ends. The CDR3 is 12 amino acids. The V gene's germline CDR1 is SQVTM and CDR2 ANQGSEA.

This clone has more than one count but fewer than ten. The chain carries TRBV9 and TRBJ1-5; D may be TRBD1 (6 bases). The CDR3 loop spans 15 amino acids. Trimming stripped 4 bases from V and 3 bases from J, with 14 bases between. Germline V lookup: CDR1 SGDLS, CDR2 YYNGEE. Here the CDR3 reads CASSSSQGLNQPQHF. CDR3 coding DNA: TGTGCCAGCAGCTCCTCACAGGGTCTCAATCAGCCCCAGCATTTT.

The genes are TRBV4-1 and TRBJ1-5; D call uncertain. Deletions cut 4 bases from V and 6 bases from J, with 16 bases between. In germline, CDR1 is MGHRA, CDR2 YSYEKL. The CDR3 extends over 15 amino acids. CDR3 region: CASSLGWEGGQPQHF. CDR3 sequence (DNA): TGCGCCAGCAGCCTCGGGTGGGAGGGAGGTCAGCCCCAGCATTTT.

The J gene is TRBJ1-4, the V gene TRBV7-9; possibly TRBD1 for D (6 bases). This CDR3 has 15 amino acids. Trimming took off 6 bases at V and 5 bases at J, with 16 bases between the two ends. Germline CDR1 reads SEHNR; CDR2 reads FQNEAQ (reference sequence). CDR3 amino acids: CASRQTGAMNEKLFF. CDR3 DNA sequence: TGTGCCAGCAGGCAGACAGGAGCTATGAATGAAAAACTGTTTTTT.

This chain joins TRBV29-1 and TRBJ1-1; D perhaps matches TRBD1 (6 bases). V gave up 5 bases and J gave up 0 bases, with 19 bases separating them. CDR3 length equals 16 residues. Germline CDR1 is SQVTM and CDR2 is ANQGSEA. The CDR3 protein is CSVWQRGGLVNTEAFF. As DNA, the CDR3 is TGCAGCGTTTGGCAGCGAGGGGGTTTGGTGAACACTGAAGCTTTCTTT.

This chain joins TRBV19 and TRBJ2-2; 7 bases line up with TRBD1. The length of the CDR3 is 18 residues. V shed 6 bases, J shed 6 bases, and the junction held 19 bases outside the gene matches. Germline loops: CDR1 LNHDA, CDR2 SQIVND (reference sequence). The CDR3 is CASSSRRDREIRAGELFF. The CDR3, as DNA: TGTGCCAGTAGCTCAAGGCGTGACAGGGAGATCCGCGCCGGGGAGCTGTTTTTT.

The chain is built from TRBV9 and TRBJ1-2, with D tentatively TRBD1 (5 bases). Germline V gives CDR1 SGDLS, CDR2 YYNGEE. The CDR3 is 14 amino acids. The V end lost 6 bases, the J end lost 3 bases, and 15 bases lay between the germline ends. The CDR3 DNA sequence: TGTGCCAGCAACGACCCGCCGGGGGACTATGGCTACACCTTC. This sequence encodes CASNDPPGDYGYTF.

The V call is TRBV19, the J call TRBJ2-6, with 10 bases identical to TRBD2. Germline assignment: CDR1 LNHDA and CDR2 SQIVND (reference sequence). V gave up 7 bases and J gave up 1 base; unmatched junction bases: 10. The CDR3 extends over 18 amino acids. As DNA, the CDR3 is TGTGCCAGTAACCATTTAGCGGGAGGTCTTTCTGGGGCCAACGTCCTGACTTTC. Translated, it gives CASNHLAGGLSGANVLTF.